One T cell receptor beta chain is described in this entry. Its cognate antigen is unknown. People whose metastatic non-small-cell lung cancer was chemo-refractory got focal radiation along with CTLA-4 blockade by ipilimumab. These data belong to a study of radiotherapy plus CTLA-4 blockade in lung cancer. Across the whole study: Objective responses were observed in approximately 20% of patients, and disease control was achieved by 30% to 35%. Study conclusions and caveats: In blood, after radiotherapy plus ipilimumab, tumor-derived TCR clones expanded.

The table came from immunoSEQ multiplex PCR; TCRdb's copy has only in-frame clones and leaves some out. The data contain some 78,000 clones, about 90% of them seen just once; the ten biggest clones take up just over 2%. Trimming left V 2 bases short and J 7 bases short, with 8 bases between. The CDR3 is 12 amino acids. In germline, CDR1 is MDHEN, CDR2 SYDVKM. The chain has TRBV28 and TRBJ1-1; D gene unclear. This TCR derives from a human donor with non-small cell lung cancer who had a partial response to radiotherapy plus ipilimumab. The material was peripheral blood, obtained from a patient treated with radiotherapy plus ipilimumab. CDR3 DNA sequence: TGTGCCAGCAGTTTAAGGAGGATTGAAGCTTTCTTT. It specifies CASSLRRIEAFF. The complete variable domain, with remaining parts taken from reference TRBV28 and TRBJ1-1, reads DVKVTQSSRYLVKRTGEKVFLECVQDMDHENMFWYRQDPGLGLRLIYFSYDVKMKEKGDIPEGYSVSREKKERFSLILESASTNQTSMYLCASSLRRIEAFFGQGTRLTVV.